This T cell receptor (beta chain) was recorded in a study of T cell clones after liver transplantation. Study-wide results and limits: Circulating graft-donor-reactive CD4 TCRbeta sequences fell significantly post-transplant in most of the 8 subjects.

Unstimulated PBMCs were sorted into CD3+CD4+ and CD3+CD8+ populations. This clone appeared a single time. As yet, its antigen is unknown. Some clones are missing from TCRdb's copy, which holds only in-frame ones; the method was immunoSEQ multiplex PCR. This sample carries roughly 97,000 clones, 80% to 85% of them seen once, and the ten largest clones take about 1%. This CDR3 is 16 amino acids long. V shed 4 bases, J shed 1 base, and the junction held 5 bases outside the gene matches. The V gene's germline CDR1 is MNHEY and CDR2 SMNVEV (reference sequence). Specimen: CD4+ T cells from blood, collected before liver transplant. V usage is TRBV27 and J usage is TRBJ1-1, with 11 bases fitting TRBD1. The sequence was collected from a human donor who received a liver transplant. CDR3 region: CASSYGTGGKNTEAFF. The CDR3 bases are TGTGCCAGCAGTTATGGGACAGGGGGGAAGAACACTGAAGCTTTCTTT.